Each of the 10 T cell receptor beta chains below was sequenced from the same sample in a study of blood T cell repertoires in COVID-19. Sequencing used immunoSEQ multiplex PCR; TCRdb keeps in-frame clones, though not all of them. The sample lists over 150,000 clones, 75% to 85% occurring once. Sequenced: peripheral blood. All receptors come from a woman aged 55 to 70 with COVID-19, enrolled during active disease.

This chain links TRBV7-2 with TRBJ2-1; 8 nucleotides agree with TRBD1. The ends lost 8 bases at V and 3 bases at J; junction bases unmatched: 6. Per the germline V gene, CDR1 is SGHTA and CDR2 is FQGNSA. There are 14 residues in the CDR3. DNA of the CDR3: TGTGCCAGCTCGGGACAGGAAAACTACAATGAGCAGTTCTTC. The encoded protein is CASSGQENYNEQFF.

This chain links TRBV7-9 with TRBJ2-1; a weak D match, TRBD2 (5 bases). The V end lost 6 bases, the J end lost 0 bases, and 12 bases lay between the germline ends. The CDR3 loop spans 15 amino acids. Germline assignment: CDR1 SEHNR and CDR2 FQNEAQ (reference sequence). DNA of the CDR3: TGTGCCAGCAGTTCCCCGGGGAGCTCCTACAATGAGCAGTTCTTC. Protein sequence: CASSSPGSSYNEQFF.

The rearrangement joins TRBV24-1 to TRBJ2-4; D gene ambiguous. CDR1 KGHDR and CDR2 SFDVKD come from the germline V gene. The CDR3 spans 12 residues. Trimming pared 8 bases from V and 5 bases from J, leaving 9 bases between. CDR3 protein: CATMGRQNIQYF. The CDR3 DNA is TGTGCCACCATGGGCAGGCAAAACATTCAGTACTTC.

V gene TRBV19 combines with J gene TRBJ2-5; 11 positions agree with TRBD2. The CDR3 is 15 residues long. The V segment lost 6 bases and the J segment 5 bases; nucleotides outside the gene matches: 8. Per germline, CDR1 LNHDA and CDR2 SQIVND (reference sequence). CDR3 amino acids: CASSPTSGKLETQYF. In DNA form, the CDR3 reads TGTGCCAGTAGCCCGACTAGCGGGAAGTTGGAGACCCAGTACTTC.

In this sample, this clone turned up a few times. The J gene is TRBJ1-6, the V gene TRBV4-2; 7 bases agree with TRBD1. CDR1 is LGHNA, CDR2 YNFKEQ, per germline. The length of the CDR3 is 16 residues. After removal of 0 bases from V and 7 bases from J, the junction contained 6 bases not matched to a gene. This chain's CDR3 is CASSQDLQGINSPLHF. CDR3 DNA sequence: TGTGCCAGCAGCCAAGATCTACAGGGGATCAATTCACCCCTCCACTTT.

This clone showed up just a few times. The chain combines TRBV19 with TRBJ1-3, with TRBD1 as a possible D gene (5 bases). CDR3 length: 15 residues. The V end was cut by 6 bases, the J end by 0 bases, with 12 bases between. Germline loops: CDR1 LNHDA, CDR2 SQIVND (reference sequence). CDR3 sequence reads: CASRSAGGSGNTIYF. The CDR3 DNA reads as TGTGCCAGTAGATCCGCCGGGGGCTCTGGAAACACCATATATTTT.

This clone showed up just a few times. V usage is TRBV18 and J usage is TRBJ2-1; a weak D match, TRBD2 (6 bases). Looked up from germline, CDR1 is KGHSH and CDR2 is LQKENI. Trimming cost V 1 base and J 3 bases, with 7 bases left between them. The CDR3 runs to 14 residues. This CDR3 is CASSPLSGYNEQFF. DNA of the CDR3: TGTGCCAGCTCACCACTTAGCGGCTACAATGAGCAGTTCTTC.

V usage is TRBV7-6 and J usage is TRBJ1-1; D gene ambiguous. V lost 6 bases and J 7 bases, leaving 15 bases between the germline ends. The CDR3 length is 13 residues. CDR1 is SGHVS, CDR2 FNYEAQ, per germline. The CDR3 loop reads CASSQLASGEAFF. In DNA form, the CDR3 reads TGTGCCAGCAGTCAACTTGCGTCGGGTGAAGCTTTCTTT. Complete variable domain (other parts from reference TRBV7-6 and TRBJ1-1): GAGVSQSPRYKVTKRGQDVALRCDPISGHVSLYWYRQALGQGPEFLTYFNYEAQQDKSGLPNDRFSAERPEGSISTLTIQRTEQRDSAMYRCASSQLASGEAFFGQGTRLTVV.

This chain uses TRBV7-9 with TRBJ2-1; D is unclear. This CDR3 spans 15 amino acids. V was shortened by 3 bases and J by 5 bases, with 14 bases between the two germline ends. Germline V CDR1 and CDR2: SEHNR, FQNEAQ (reference sequence). CDR3 sequence (DNA): TGTGCCAGCAGCTTCTCCCTGTCTAGGAACAATGAGCAGTTCTTC. The encoded protein is CASSFSLSRNNEQFF.

The chain links TRBV6-1 to TRBJ2-7; D might be TRBD1 (5 bases). Trimming removed 6 bases from V and 1 base from J, with 7 bases in between. Germline V lookup: CDR1 MNHNS, CDR2 SASEGT. This CDR3 contains 12 residues. DNA of the CDR3: TGTGCCAGCAGGAGACAGTCCTACGAGCAGTACTTC. This gives the protein CASRRQSYEQYF.